A selection of T cell receptor beta chains follows, all from one sample in a study of radiation and T cells in renal cell carcinoma. Sequencing was performed with immunoSEQ multiplex PCR; in TCRdb, only in-frame clones are kept and a portion is missing. The sample consists of around 99,000 clones, around 83% of them appearing once. The specimen was blood, collected from a patient whose treatment included radiotherapy and nephrectomy. The receptor source for this set is a man aged 60-69 years with renal cell carcinoma. Each CDR3 is given with its conserved first and last residue. The order of the fields is clone size, D gene, V gene, J gene, CDR3 DNA, CDR3 protein. The D gene is left open where the match is weak. Rows may omit the clone size; those that give it use once, few, many or a size class.

size: once
D: TRBD2
V: TRBV7-2
J: TRBJ2-7
DNA: TGTGCCAGCAGCTTAGCGGGAGGGCCGGTCGACGAGCAGTACTTC
CDR3: CASSLAGGPVDEQYF

size: .
D: .
V: TRBV4-3
J: TRBJ2-1
DNA: TGCGCCAGCAGTCACTCCTCTAGTATGAGGGGGAATGAGCAGTTCTTC
CDR3: CASSHSSSMRGNEQFF

size: .
D: .
V: TRBV11-2
J: TRBJ2-5
DNA: TGTGCCAGCAGCTTAAGAGGTTTGCAAGAGACCCAGTACTTC
CDR3: CASSLRGLQETQYF

size: once
D: TRBD1
V: TRBV7-7
J: TRBJ2-5
DNA: TGTGCCAGCAGCCGTACAGGGGGCGAAGAGACCCAGTACTTC
CDR3: CASSRTGGEETQYF

size: .
D: TRBD2
V: TRBV4-1
J: TRBJ2-5
DNA: TGCGCCAGCAGCCTTGTGGGACTAGCGGGAGGGGTAGAGACCCAGTACTTC
CDR3: CASSLVGLAGGVETQYF

size: .
D: .
V: TRBV6-1
J: TRBJ2-5
DNA: TGTGCCAGTCCGACAGGGAGGGAGACCCAGTACTTC
CDR3: CASPTGRETQYF

size: many
D: .
V: TRBV4-3
J: TRBJ2-3
DNA: TGCGCCAGCAGCCAAGCCCCGATTAGCACAGATACGCAGTATTTT
CDR3: CASSQAPISTDTQYF

size: once
D: .
V: TRBV19
J: TRBJ1-1
DNA: TGTGCCAGTAGTATGCCGGGGGCGAACACTGAAGCTTTCTTT
CDR3: CASSMPGANTEAFF

size: .
D: TRBD1
V: TRBV5-1
J: TRBJ2-5
DNA: TGCGCCAGCAGCTACAGGGGGGAGACCCAGTACTTC
CDR3: CASSYRGETQYF

size: .
D: .
V: TRBV7-9
J: TRBJ1-2
DNA: TGTGCCAGCAGCACGTGGGTCGGGGGCGCGTATGGCTACACCTTC
CDR3: CASSTWVGGAYGYTF

size: .
D: .
V: TRBV7-2
J: TRBJ2-1
DNA: TGTGCCAGCCGCTTGGGCGGTTTGGAGGACAATGAGCAGTTCTTC
CDR3: CASRLGGLEDNEQFF

size: .
D: .
V: TRBV15
J: TRBJ2-1
DNA: TGTGCCACCAGCAGAGATAAGTGGGGGAGCTCCTACAATGAGCAGTTCTTC
CDR3: CATSRDKWGSSYNEQFF

size: .
D: .
V: TRBV6-1
J: TRBJ2-7
DNA: TGTGCCAGCCAAGCGGCCTACGAGCAGTACTTC
CDR3: CASQAAYEQYF

size: .
D: TRBD1
V: TRBV27
J: TRBJ1-2
DNA: TGTGCCAGCAGTTTATTCTCCCAGGGGGGTAACTATGGCTACACCTTC
CDR3: CASSLFSQGGNYGYTF

size: once
D: .
V: TRBV7-2
J: TRBJ1-1
DNA: TGTGCCAGCAGACAAGGACGGATGAACACTGAAGCTTTCTTT
CDR3: CASRQGRMNTEAFF

size: .
D: .
V: TRBV30
J: TRBJ2-7
DNA: TGTGCCTGGAATCCGCCCCTGGGGGGTTACGAGCAGTACTTC
CDR3: CAWNPPLGGYEQYF

size: once
D: .
V: TRBV5-1
J: TRBJ2-5
DNA: TGCGCCAGCAGCTTGACCAGCGGGGAGACCCAGTACTTC
CDR3: CASSLTSGETQYF

size: once
D: TRBD2
V: TRBV28
J: TRBJ2-2
DNA: TGTGCCAGCACCTCCGGACTAGCGGGAGGTACCGGGGAGCTGTTTTTT
CDR3: CASTSGLAGGTGELFF

size: .
D: .
V: TRBV6-4
J: TRBJ1-4
DNA: TGTGCCAGGGGGGGTGGGACAACTAATGAAAAACTGTTTTTT
CDR3: CARGGGTTNEKLFF

size: .
D: .
V: TRBV7-6
J: TRBJ1-1
DNA: TGTGCCAGCAGCTCGTATAACACTGAAGCTTTCTTT
CDR3: CASSSYNTEAFF

size: .
D: TRBD1
V: TRBV2
J: TRBJ2-7
DNA: TGTGCCAGCAGCTCCGGGACAGGTTCCTACGAGCAGTACTTC
CDR3: CASSSGTGSYEQYF

size: .
D: TRBD2
V: TRBV5-8
J: TRBJ2-4
DNA: TGTGCCAGCAGCCCCTGGACTAGCGGGAGTGCCAAAAACATTCAGTACTTC
CDR3: CASSPWTSGSAKNIQYF

size: .
D: .
V: TRBV2
J: TRBJ2-1
DNA: TGTGCCAGCAGTGCCCCCGGCGGGAACTGGAATGAGCAGTTCTTC
CDR3: CASSAPGGNWNEQFF

size: .
D: TRBD2
V: TRBV9
J: TRBJ2-5
DNA: TGTGCCAGCAGCGTAATGGCGGGAGTCCGGGAGACCCAGTACTTC
CDR3: CASSVMAGVRETQYF

size: .
D: .
V: TRBV6-5
J: TRBJ2-5
DNA: TGTGCCAGCAGATCTCCTACGGGGACCCAGTACTTC
CDR3: CASRSPTGTQYF

size: .
D: .
V: TRBV7-9
J: TRBJ1-4
DNA: TGTGCCAGCAGCCCTGGTATAGCTAATGAAAAACTGTTTTTT
CDR3: CASSPGIANEKLFF

size: .
D: .
V: TRBV4-1
J: TRBJ1-2
DNA: TGCGCCAGCAGCCAAGATAGGCAGGTCACACCCTCTAACTATGGCTACACCTTC
CDR3: CASSQDRQVTPSNYGYTF

size: .
D: .
V: TRBV2
J: TRBJ1-1
DNA: TGTGCCAGCAGTGAAGCTTCCCCAAACAGAAACACTGAAGCTTTCTTT
CDR3: CASSEASPNRNTEAFF

size: .
D: .
V: TRBV6-5
J: TRBJ2-1
DNA: TGTGCCAGCACCGGACGGGGGAGCTCCTACAATGAGCAGTTCTTC
CDR3: CASTGRGSSYNEQFF

size: .
D: TRBD1
V: TRBV19
J: TRBJ2-1
DNA: TGTGCCACCCTCGTAGGGGGCCCGGGCAATGAGCAGTTCTTC
CDR3: CATLVGGPGNEQFF

size: .
D: .
V: TRBV5-1
J: TRBJ2-1
DNA: TGCGCCAGCAGCTTGACGGAGAATGAGCAGTTCTTC
CDR3: CASSLTENEQFF

size: .
D: .
V: TRBV11-1
J: TRBJ1-2
DNA: TGTGCCAGCGGGGAGGACTATGGCTACACCTTC
CDR3: CASGEDYGYTF

size: few
D: .
V: TRBV7-9
J: TRBJ2-3
DNA: TGTGCCAGCAGCCCGGACCGATCTGGCACAGATACGCAGTATTTT
CDR3: CASSPDRSGTDTQYF

size: .
D: TRBD2
V: TRBV7-9
J: TRBJ2-1
DNA: TGTGCCAGCAGCCCAGTGACGGGAGGGGGGTATAATGAGCAGTTCTTC
CDR3: CASSPVTGGGYNEQFF

size: .
D: .
V: TRBV14
J: TRBJ2-1
DNA: TGTGCCAGCAGCCCATTCCCATTCAATGAGCAGTTCTTC
CDR3: CASSPFPFNEQFF

size: .
D: .
V: TRBV5-1
J: TRBJ2-5
DNA: TGCGCCAGCAGCCTAGATATGGGAGAGACCCAGTACTTC
CDR3: CASSLDMGETQYF

size: few
D: .
V: TRBV19
J: TRBJ1-4
DNA: TGTGCCAGTGCCGTTACAACTAATGAAAAACTGTTTTTT
CDR3: CASAVTTNEKLFF

size: few
D: .
V: TRBV19
J: TRBJ2-7
DNA: TGTGCCAGTAGTTCTGGGGGCTGGGACGAGCAGTACTTC
CDR3: CASSSGGWDEQYF